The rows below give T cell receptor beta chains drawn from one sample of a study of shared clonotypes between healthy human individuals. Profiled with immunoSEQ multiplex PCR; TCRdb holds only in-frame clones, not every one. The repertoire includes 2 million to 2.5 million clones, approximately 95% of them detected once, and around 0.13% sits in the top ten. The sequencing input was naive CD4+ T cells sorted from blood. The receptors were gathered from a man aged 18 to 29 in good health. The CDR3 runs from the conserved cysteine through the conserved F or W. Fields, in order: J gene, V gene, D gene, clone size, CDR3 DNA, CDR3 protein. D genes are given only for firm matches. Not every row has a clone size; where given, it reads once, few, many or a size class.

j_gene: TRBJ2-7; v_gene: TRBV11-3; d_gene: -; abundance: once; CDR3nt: TGTGCCAGCAGCTTCTCTAGTACCAGCTCCTACGAGCAGTACTTC; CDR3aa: CASSFSSTSSYEQYF
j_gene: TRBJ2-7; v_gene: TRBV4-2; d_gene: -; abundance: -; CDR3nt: TGTGCCAGCAGCCGCGTCGGTTCCTACGAGCAGTACTTC; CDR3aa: CASSRVGSYEQYF
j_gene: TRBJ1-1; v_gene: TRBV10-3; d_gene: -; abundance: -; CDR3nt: TGTGCCATCAAGGCAGGGATCGTGACTGAAGCTTTCTTT; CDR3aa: CAIKAGIVTEAFF
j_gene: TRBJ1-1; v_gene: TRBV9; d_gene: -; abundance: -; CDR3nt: TGTGCCAGCAGCGCCCGAGGGGGAAGCGGCACTGAAGCTTTCTTT; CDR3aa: CASSARGGSGTEAFF
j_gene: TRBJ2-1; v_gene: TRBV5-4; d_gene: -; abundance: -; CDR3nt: TGTGCCAGCAGCTTTGGAGGGAAAAGCTACAATGAGCAGTTCTTC; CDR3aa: CASSFGGKSYNEQFF
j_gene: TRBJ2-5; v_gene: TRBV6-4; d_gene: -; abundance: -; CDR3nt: TGTGCCAGCAGTGATGTGCCAGTCCAAGAGACCCAGTACTTC; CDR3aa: CASSDVPVQETQYF
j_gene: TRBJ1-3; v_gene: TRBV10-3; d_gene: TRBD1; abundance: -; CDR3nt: TGTGCCATCAGTACACAGGGGTCGGGAAACACCATATATTTT; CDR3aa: CAISTQGSGNTIYF
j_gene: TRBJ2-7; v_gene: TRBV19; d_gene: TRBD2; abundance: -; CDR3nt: TGTGCCACCCGGACTAGCGGGGGAGTTTACGAGCAGTACTTC; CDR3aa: CATRTSGGVYEQYF
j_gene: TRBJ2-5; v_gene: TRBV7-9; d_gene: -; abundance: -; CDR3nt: TGTGCCAGCAGCCTACGGACCTTGAGGGAGACCCAGTACTTC; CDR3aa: CASSLRTLRETQYF
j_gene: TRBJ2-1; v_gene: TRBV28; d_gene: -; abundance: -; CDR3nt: TGTGCCAGCAGTCGGGGCTACTACAATGAGCAGTTCTTC; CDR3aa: CASSRGYYNEQFF
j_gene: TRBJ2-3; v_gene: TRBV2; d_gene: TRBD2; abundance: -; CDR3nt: TGTGCCAGCTCCGACGGGACTAGCGGGGGGTCAAATACGCAGTATTTT; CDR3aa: CASSDGTSGGSNTQYF
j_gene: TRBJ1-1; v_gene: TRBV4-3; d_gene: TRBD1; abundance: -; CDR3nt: TGCGCCAGCAGCCGCGCCGGGACAGTGAACACTGAAGCTTTCTTT; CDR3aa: CASSRAGTVNTEAFF
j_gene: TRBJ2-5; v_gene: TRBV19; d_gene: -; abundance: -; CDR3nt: TGTGCCAGTAGTTCAGTTAGCGGACAAGAGACCCAGTACTTC; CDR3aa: CASSSVSGQETQYF
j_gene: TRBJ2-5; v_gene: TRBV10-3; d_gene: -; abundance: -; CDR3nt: TGTGCCATCAGGGAGGGGACCTCACAAGAGACCCAGTACTTC; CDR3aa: CAIREGTSQETQYF
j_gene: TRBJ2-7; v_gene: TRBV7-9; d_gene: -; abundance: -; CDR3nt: TGTGCCAGCAGCTTAGCGGGGGGCCCGGGGTTTCACTACGAGCAGTACTTC; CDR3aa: CASSLAGGPGFHYEQYF
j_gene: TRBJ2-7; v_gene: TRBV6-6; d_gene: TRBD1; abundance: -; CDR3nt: TGTGCCAGCTCCCATTTGGGACAGGAGAACGAGCAGTACTTC; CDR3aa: CASSHLGQENEQYF
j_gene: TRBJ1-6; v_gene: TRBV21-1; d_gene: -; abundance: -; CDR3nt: TGTGCCAGCACCGGGACACGGGCCAATTCACCCCTCCACTTT; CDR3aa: CASTGTRANSPLHF
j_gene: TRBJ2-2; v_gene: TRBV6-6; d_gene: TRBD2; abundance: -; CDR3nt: TGTGCCAGCACGACTAGCGGGAGAGGCGGGGAGCTGTTTTTT; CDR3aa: CASTTSGRGGELFF
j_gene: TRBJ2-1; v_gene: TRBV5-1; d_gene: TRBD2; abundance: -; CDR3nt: TGCGCCAGCAGCTTGGGCGGGGGGATCAATGAGCAGTTCTTC; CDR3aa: CASSLGGGINEQFF
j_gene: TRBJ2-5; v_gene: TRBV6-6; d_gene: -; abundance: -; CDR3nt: TGTGCCAGTTCCGCCCAAGAGACCCAGTACTTC; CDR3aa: CASSAQETQYF
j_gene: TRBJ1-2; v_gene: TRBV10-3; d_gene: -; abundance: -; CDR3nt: TGTGCCATTACCAACGGGGTTAGTCACGTCCATGGCTACACCTTC; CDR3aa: CAITNGVSHVHGYTF
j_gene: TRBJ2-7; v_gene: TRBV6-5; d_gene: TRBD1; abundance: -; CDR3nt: TGTGCCAGCAGTTACAGGGACAGGGGAGACTACGAGCAGTACTTC; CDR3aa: CASSYRDRGDYEQYF
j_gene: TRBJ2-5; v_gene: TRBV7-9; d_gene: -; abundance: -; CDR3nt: TGTGCCAGCAGCTTAGCCTCAGTCGGAGGGGAGACCCAGTACTTC; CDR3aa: CASSLASVGGETQYF
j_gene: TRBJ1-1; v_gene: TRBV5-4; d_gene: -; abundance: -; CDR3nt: TGTGCCAGCAGCCCCCCGGGACAAAGGAACACTGAAGCTTTCTTT; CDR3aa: CASSPPGQRNTEAFF
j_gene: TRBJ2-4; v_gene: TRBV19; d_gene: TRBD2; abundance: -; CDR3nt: TGTGCCAGTAGCGGACTAGCGGGTCTAGCCAAAAACATTCAGTACTTC; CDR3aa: CASSGLAGLAKNIQYF
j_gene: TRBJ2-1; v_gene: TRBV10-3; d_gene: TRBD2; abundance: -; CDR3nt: TGTGCCATCAGCGCTAGCGGGGGGGGTTACAATGAGCAGTTCTTC; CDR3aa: CAISASGGGYNEQFF
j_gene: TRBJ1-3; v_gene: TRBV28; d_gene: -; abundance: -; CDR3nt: TGTGCCAGCAGTTTTACGGGAGTTACAGCTGGAAACACCATATATTTT; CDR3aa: CASSFTGVTAGNTIYF